The 21 T cell receptor beta chains given below trace back to one sample, sequenced in a study of blood T cell repertoires in COVID-19. Clones were sequenced by immunoSEQ multiplex PCR, and TCRdb holds only the in-frame ones, with some missing. Seen here are under 200,000 clones, more than 75% observed once, and the top ten hold 5% to 6.5%. The sequenced material came from peripheral blood. These receptors came from a man aged 35 to 55 with active or convalescent COVID-19.

The J gene is TRBJ2-5, the V gene TRBV5-1; 8 bases are a match to TRBD2. There are 15 residues in the CDR3. CDR1 SGHRS and CDR2 YFSETQ come from the germline V gene. Trimming took 4 bases from V and 5 from J; bases not matched to a gene: 10. The CDR3 DNA sequence: TGCGCCAGCAGCCCTACGGGGGGGGCGGTGGAGACCCAGTACTTC. Translation: CASSPTGGAVETQYF.

V and J are TRBV11-3 and TRBJ2-7; possible D gene TRBD1, 5 bases. This CDR3 region has 15 residues. V lost 0 bases and J 0 bases, leaving 9 bases between the germline ends. Germline V CDR1 and CDR2: SGHNT, YENEEA. As DNA, the CDR3 is TGTGCCAGCAGCTTAGAAGACAGTAGCTCCTACGAGCAGTACTTC. Translated, it gives CASSLEDSSSYEQYF. Full variable domain (rest looked up from reference TRBV11-3 and TRBJ2-7): EAGVVQSPRYKIIEKKQPVAFWCNPISGHNTLYWYLQNLGQGPELLIRYENEEAVDDSQLPKDRFSAERLKGVDSTLKIQPAELGDSAVYLCASSLEDSSSYEQYFGPGTRLTVT.

CDR3 DNA sequence: TGTGCCACCAGCAGAAAAATAGTAAATGAGCAGTTCTTC. The encoded protein is CATSRKIVNEQFF. This sequence joins TRBV15 and TRBJ2-1, with D uncertain. In germline, CDR1 is LNHNV, CDR2 YYDKDF (reference sequence). There are 13 residues in the CDR3. Between the trimmed V and J ends, which lost 2 bases and 7 bases, there was a span of 9 bases.

The chain links TRBV4-2 to TRBJ2-1; the match to TRBD2 covers 9 bases. This CDR3 has 15 amino acids. With V trimmed by 0 bases and J by 9 bases, 6 bases remained unmatched. The germline V gene encodes CDR1 LGHNA and CDR2 YNFKEQ. The CDR3 bases are TGTGCCAGCAGCCAAGATCACGGGCGGGAGGGTGAGCAGTTCTTC. This sequence encodes CASSQDHGREGEQFF.

This sequence joins TRBV5-4 and TRBJ2-3; TRBD2 aligns across 7 bases. The trim removed 3 bases at V and 6 bases at J, leaving 13 bases unmatched. Germline CDR1 reads SGHNT; CDR2 reads YYREEE (reference sequence). The CDR3 has 16 residues. In DNA, the CDR3 is TGTGCCAGCAGCTCGGTAGCGGGTGCCCCCGGTGATACGCAGTATTTT. Its protein is CASSSVAGAPGDTQYF.

This chain connects TRBV5-4 to TRBJ2-7; TRBD2 matches at 12 bases. The CDR3 covers 14 residues. Per germline, CDR1 SGHNT and CDR2 YYREEE (reference sequence). Trimming at V came to 4 bases and at J to 7 bases, leaving 6 bases not matched to a gene. CDR3 sequence: CASSPSGGAREQYF. The CDR3 coding sequence is TGTGCCAGCAGCCCTAGCGGGGGGGCCAGGGAGCAGTACTTC.

The chain joins TRBV12-5 to TRBJ1-6; 10 bases align to TRBD1. CDR3 length: 15 amino acids. CDR1 and CDR2 (germline): LGHNT, FRNRAP. With 1 base clipped from V and 7 bases from J, the junction kept 1 base outside the gene matches. The CDR3: CASGLADRGNSPLHF. CDR3 nucleotide sequence: TGTGCTAGTGGTTTGGCGGACAGGGGGAATTCACCCCTCCACTTT.

The V call is TRBV19, the J call TRBJ1-4; the match to TRBD1 covers 11 bases. Germline V CDR1 and CDR2: LNHDA, SQIVND (reference sequence). The ends lost 8 bases at V and 8 bases at J; junction bases unmatched: 10. The CDR3 is 15 amino acids. The CDR3 protein is CASEQPGQGGEKLFF. The CDR3 DNA reads as TGTGCCAGTGAACAACCGGGACAGGGGGGCGAAAAACTGTTTTTT.

J is TRBJ1-3 and V is TRBV7-9, with 7 bases aligning to TRBD1. V lost 1 base and J lost 4; bases outside the gene matches: 4. Germline CDR1 reads SEHNR; CDR2 reads FQNEAQ (reference sequence). There are 15 residues in the CDR3. The DNA of the CDR3 is TGTGCCAGCAGCTTAGGAGGGGGCCGCGGAAACACCATATATTTT. Translating gives CASSLGGGRGNTIYF. The full variable domain, with the rest looked up from reference TRBV7-9 and TRBJ1-3, is DTGVSQNPRHKITKRGQNVTFRCDPISEHNRLYWYRQTLGQGPEFLTYFQNEAQLEKSRLLSDRFSAERPKGSFSTLEIQRTEQGDSAMYLCASSLGGGRGNTIYFGEGSWLTVV.

The genes are TRBV28 and TRBJ1-6, with 8 bases lining up with TRBD1. V trimming: 8 bases; J trimming: 7 bases; junction bases outside the gene matches: 10. Germline CDR1 is MDHEN and CDR2 is SYDVKM. This CDR3 region has 15 residues. The CDR3 DNA follows: TGTGCCAGCGGAACAAGGACAGGGTGGAATTCACCCCTCCACTTT. Amino acid sequence: CASGTRTGWNSPLHF.

The chain couples TRBV5-4 to TRBJ1-2; 11 bases are shared with TRBD1. The CDR3 runs 17 residues. Germline V gene sequence: CDR1 SGHNT, CDR2 YYREEE (reference sequence). The ends lost 4 bases at V and 2 bases at J; junction bases unmatched: 10. CDR3 sequence reads: CASSPGTGGVPNYGYTF. CDR3 nucleotides: TGTGCCAGCAGCCCCGGGACAGGGGGTGTACCCAACTATGGCTACACCTTC.

J is TRBJ1-2 and V is TRBV24-1, with TRBD1 matching 12 bases. The CDR3 loop spans 15 amino acids. Germline loops: CDR1 KGHDR, CDR2 SFDVKD. J lost 7 bases, V lost 3 bases, and 5 bases had no gene match. As DNA, the CDR3 is TGTGCCACCAGTGATCGCGGGACAGGGGGCAGTGGCTACACCTTC. Amino acid sequence: CATSDRGTGGSGYTF.

As concerns this clone: Other DNA sequences of this sample code for an identical CDR3. The chain couples TRBV5-1 to TRBJ1-1, with D maybe TRBD1 (5 bases). Per the germline V gene, CDR1 is SGHRS and CDR2 is YFSETQ. This CDR3 contains 14 residues. Between the trimmed V and J ends, which lost 0 bases and 1 base, there was a span of 7 bases. The DNA of the CDR3 is TGCGCCAGCAGCTTGGGCAGGGAGAACACTGAAGCTTTCTTT. Protein product: CASSLGRENTEAFF.

The gene calls are TRBV6-5 and TRBJ1-6; D might be TRBD1 (6 bases). The V end lost 6 bases, the J end lost 4 bases, and 10 bases lay between the germline ends. Germline V gene data show CDR1 as MNHEY and CDR2 as SVGAGI. This CDR3 contains 14 residues. The CDR3 protein is CASSPGTYNSPLHF. CDR3 coding DNA: TGTGCCAGCAGCCCCGGGACATATAATTCACCCCTCCACTTT.

V gene TRBV12-5 combines with J gene TRBJ2-3, with 11 bases that match TRBD1. CDR3 length: 14 residues. The V segment lost 8 bases and the J segment 3 bases; nucleotides outside the gene matches: 4. Germline V gene lookup returns CDR1 LGHNT and CDR2 FRNRAP. CDR3 sequence (DNA): TGTGCTAGTTCTCGGGACAGGGGGACAGATACGCAGTATTTT. Encoded protein: CASSRDRGTDTQYF.

This clone has only a few counts. This rearrangement joins TRBV6-2 or TRBV6-3 to TRBJ2-2, with D maybe TRBD1 (6 bases). The V and J ends lost 5 bases and 5 bases respectively, with 21 bases between them. The CDR3 covers 17 residues. Germline V gene sequence: CDR1 MNHEY, CDR2 SVGEGT. The CDR3 DNA sequence: TGTGCCAGCAGTAGACCCTCCGGGACACAATTAACCGGGGAGCTGTTTTTT. Translation gives CASSRPSGTQLTGELFF.

This clone was detected once. V and J are TRBV5-6 and TRBJ1-6; D gene uncertain. The CDR3 length is 14 residues. The germline CDR1 and CDR2 sequences are SGHDT and YYEEEE. Trimming removed 4 bases at V and 7 bases at J, with 12 bases between. The CDR3 nucleotides read TGTGCCAGCAGCCTCGATGGCGGGAATTCACCCCTCCACTTT. Translating it yields CASSLDGGNSPLHF.

The rearrangement links TRBV2 to TRBJ1-4; the D gene is possibly TRBD1 (5 bases). The V gene's germline CDR1 is SNHLY and CDR2 FYNNEI. The CDR3 has 14 amino acids. V shed 6 bases and J shed 5 bases, with 13 bases lying between them. The chain's CDR3 is CASSNDRLNEKLFF. The CDR3 DNA is TGTGCCAGCAGCAACGACAGACTCAATGAAAAACTGTTTTTT. Looking up the rest from reference TRBV2 and TRBJ1-4 gives the full variable domain: EPEVTQTPSHQVTQMGQEVILRCVPISNHLYFYWYRQILGQKVEFLVSFYNNEISEKSEIFDDQFSVERPDGSNFTLKIRSTKLEDSAMYFCASSNDRLNEKLFFGSGTQLSVL.

This sequence joins TRBV14 and TRBJ1-6; maybe TRBD1 (5 bases). CDR3 length equals 13 residues. Germline lookup yields CDR1 SGHDN and CDR2 FVKESK. The V gene lost 4 bases and the J gene lost 13 bases, with 14 bases spanning the gap. CDR3 sequence: CASSRGLFIPLHF. The CDR3 nucleotides read TGTGCCAGCAGCCGGGGCCTTTTCATTCCCCTCCACTTT.

V usage is TRBV25-1 and J usage is TRBJ2-3; D unresolved. From germline, CDR1 is MGHDK and CDR2 SYGVNS. Trimming stripped 6 bases from V and 6 bases from J, with 7 bases between. This CDR3 contains 11 residues. Here the CDR3 reads CASRNGDTQYF. The CDR3 region has the DNA TGTGCCAGCAGGAACGGGGATACGCAGTATTTT. The whole variable domain, filled in from reference TRBV25-1 and TRBJ2-3, reads EADIYQTPRYLVIGTGKKITLECSQTMGHDKMYWYQQDPGMELHLIHYSYGVNSTEKGDLSSESTVSRIRTEHFPLTLESARPSHTSQYLCASRNGDTQYFGPGTRLTVL.

The chain couples TRBV4-1 to TRBJ1-2; D is ambiguous. Deletions cut 0 bases from V and 4 bases from J, with 9 bases between. Germline V gene sequence: CDR1 MGHRA, CDR2 YSYEKL. This CDR3 comprises 14 residues. This chain's CDR3 is CASSQDASFYGYTF. The CDR3 DNA is TGCGCCAGCAGCCAAGATGCGTCCTTCTATGGCTACACCTTC.